A selection of T cell receptor beta chains follows, all from one sample in a study of blood T cells in healthy people across ages. TCRdb reprocessed the 5' RACE reads via MiXCR and lists one record per CDR3 protein. Here the sample spans about 680,000 distinct CDR3 sequences, over 45% being singletons. The specimen sequenced was blood. The receptors derive from a woman aged 55 to 70 in good health. The CDR3 runs from the conserved cysteine through the conserved F or W. A D gene is named only where the DNA matches it firmly. Some rows mark clone size as missing; the rest say once, few, many or name a class of expanded clone.

.	.	TRBV20-1	TRBJ2-3	14	TGCAGTGCTAGCCTGGGACGGACCACAGATACGCAGTATTTT	CSASLGRTTDTQYF
TRBD1	many	TRBV5-1	TRBJ2-7	14	TGTGCCAGCAGTTTAGTAGGACAGGGCTACGAGCAGTACTTC	CASSLVGQGYEQYF
.	.	TRBV5-1	TRBJ1-2	13	TGCGCCAGCAGCCCCATGACCCCGTCTGGCTACACCTTC	CASSPMTPSGYTF
.	.	TRBV27	TRBJ2-5	14	TGTGCCAGCAGTTTAACAGAGGACTACAATGAGCAGTACTTC	CASSLTEDYNEQYF
TRBD1	many	TRBV10-3	TRBJ1-2	13	TGTGCCATCACGGGACAGCCGTACTATGGCTACACCTTC	CAITGQPYYGYTF
TRBD1	few	TRBV9	TRBJ2-3	13	TGTGCCAGCAGCGTAGTACAGGGGGATACGCAGTATTTT	CASSVVQGDTQYF
.	.	TRBV7-2	TRBJ1-6	13	TGTGCCAGCAGCTTAGGCCAGGGCATCCTCCTCCACTTT	CASSLGQGILLHF
TRBD2	few	TRBV5-1	TRBJ2-7	16	TGCGCCAGCAGCCCACACTTACGGGAGGCTAGCCACGAGCAGTACTTC	CASSPHLREASHEQYF
TRBD1	.	TRBV6-1	TRBJ1-2	14	TGTGCCAGCAACCTCCGGGACAGGGCATTTGGCTACACCTTC	CASNLRDRAFGYTF
TRBD1	.	TRBV29-1	TRBJ1-1	12	TGCAGCGTGGCGACAGGGGACACTGAAGCTTTCTTT	CSVATGDTEAFF
.	.	TRBV4-1	TRBJ1-2	16	TGCGCCAGCAGCCAAGAAGTCGCGGCGGACGGTCGTGGCTACACCTTC	CASSQEVAADGRGYTF
TRBD1	.	TRBV9	TRBJ1-2	14	TGTGCCAGCAGTATCGCAGGGGGTCGCTATGGCTACACCTTC	CASSIAGGRYGYTF
.	.	TRBV2	TRBJ2-1	15	TGTGCCAGCAGTGAACCGGGAGCCCCCGAGAATGAGCAGTTCTTC	CASSEPGAPENEQFF
TRBD2	few	TRBV5-6	TRBJ2-3	16	TGTGCCAGCAGCTCCAGATCCACTAGCGGCCGAGATACGCAGTATTTT	CASSSRSTSGRDTQYF